This T cell receptor (beta chain) stems from a study of shared clonotypes between healthy human individuals. Study findings and constraints: Naive subsets typically showed greater estimated richness than memory subsets.

As defined, naive CD8 cells were CD45RO-negative and positively selected for CCR7, with terminally differentiated effector memory CD45RA+ cells excluded. Data came from immunoSEQ multiplex PCR; TCRdb stores just in-frame clones and leaves some out. The sample has about 2.2 million clones, roughly 91% seen once; the top ten hold under 2%. In the case of this clone: The antigen remains undetermined.

Trimming took 0 bases from V and 5 from J; bases not matched to a gene: 2. CDR3 length: 16 amino acids. From germline, CDR1 is MNHEY and CDR2 SVGAGI. The TCR sequence derives from a young man in good health. Some clones in this sample may be carry-over from other donors' samples. The sample taken for sequencing was naive CD8+ T cells from PBMCs. This chain joins TRBV6-5 and TRBJ2-1; TRBD1 agrees at 12 bases. This CDR3 reads CASSYSGTGGHNEQFF. The CDR3 nucleotides read TGTGCCAGCAGTTACTCCGGGACAGGGGGCCACAATGAGCAGTTCTTC.